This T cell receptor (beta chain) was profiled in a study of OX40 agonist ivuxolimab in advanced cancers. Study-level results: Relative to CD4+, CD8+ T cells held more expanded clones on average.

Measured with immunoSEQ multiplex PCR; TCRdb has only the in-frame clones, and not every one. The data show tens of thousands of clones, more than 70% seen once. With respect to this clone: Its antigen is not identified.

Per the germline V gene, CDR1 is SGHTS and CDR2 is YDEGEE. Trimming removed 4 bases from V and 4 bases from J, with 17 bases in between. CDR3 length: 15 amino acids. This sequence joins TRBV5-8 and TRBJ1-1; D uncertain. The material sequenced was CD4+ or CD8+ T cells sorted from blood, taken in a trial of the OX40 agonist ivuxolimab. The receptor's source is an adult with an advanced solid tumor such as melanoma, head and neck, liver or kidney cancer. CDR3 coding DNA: TGTGCCAGCAGCCCTCCCCGAGGGTTCCCCACTGAAGCTTTCTTT. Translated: CASSPPRGFPTEAFF.